This TCR beta chain was retrieved from a study of T cells in localized non-small cell lung cancer (TCRdb year 2020). Regarding the research as a whole: T cell repertoires of about 230 early-stage NSCLC patients were analyzed, with tumors being compared against uninvolved tumor-adjacent lungs. The cohort consisted of approximately 240 treatment-naive NSCLC patients whose localized lung tumors had been resected. A mean age of around 66 years was recorded for the NSCLC patients, of whom around 120 were male and around 100 were female.

As encoded in the germline V gene, CDR1 is SGHNT while CDR2 is YENEEA. The CDR3 goes from the cysteine to the phenylalanine over 14 residues. The retained sequence is limited to the CDR3, 42 bases, with the frame set at the first base. V and J are truncated by 5 bases and 3 bases respectively, leaving an intervening sequence of 11 bases. The immunoSEQ Assay was used to sequence TCR beta CDR3 regions from DNA. The original methods were these. To compute T cell density, TCR beta template counts were normalized to usable DNA, which was estimated by amplifying housekeeping genes. Richness was estimated using the preseqR package, with extrapolation to 400,000 templates for PBMC samples and to 120,000 templates for tissue samples. Clonality was defined by subtracting Pielou's evenness from one. Differential abundance testing on productive amino-acid clonotypes, with a minimum total count of 5 and an alpha of 0.1, was used to identify tissue-enriched TCRs. The Jaccard Index and the Morisita Overlap Index were used to measure how much the repertoires overlapped between compartments. GLIPH grouped TCR beta CDR3s together with public tetramer-defined viral CDR3s, and a viral motif had to include at least three viral sequences and also show V-gene enrichment. TCRdb holds this immuneACCESS table with in-frame rearrangements only. Some clones are missing; in checked studies, unresolved V genes explain under half, and the rest has no known cause. V and J calls and clone size are those listed in that table; D and trimming were worked out from the DNA. The sample profile shows 5,100 or so clones; about three fifths of them were found once. The biggest ten clones account for 3% to 4% of the sample.

Overall results and qualifications from the work: Because multi-region tumor sequencing was not performed, intratumor heterogeneity could not be ruled out. Longer overall survival was associated with higher blood T cell density, whereas shorter survival was associated with higher adjacent-lung clonality. Uninvolved tumor-adjacent lung showed the highest T cell clonality, higher than tumor, which suggests more focused antigenic responses in the adjacent lung. Because of the exploratory design, TCR variables were selected using unadjusted p-values without false-discovery rate correction. A median of around 50 of the top 100 tumor clones turned up in the paired uninvolved adjacent lung, and 28 of those clones also ranked among the top 100 of that same adjacent lung.

This clone registers as large (0.1 to 1%) within its sample. There is no known antigen for this receptor. No base qualities exist here, and no much larger clone lies one base off it. The chain is encoded by TRBV11-3 joined to TRBJ2-4, with a weak D call of TRBD1 (6 bases match). The material was lymph node tissue, obtained before any cancer treatment. This clonotype originated in a male donor aged 60 or older with stage I squamous cell lung carcinoma. The encoded CDR3 is CASSPGEDKNIQYF. At the DNA level, the sequence is TGTGCCAGCAGCCCAGGGGAAGACAAAAACATTCAGTACTTC.